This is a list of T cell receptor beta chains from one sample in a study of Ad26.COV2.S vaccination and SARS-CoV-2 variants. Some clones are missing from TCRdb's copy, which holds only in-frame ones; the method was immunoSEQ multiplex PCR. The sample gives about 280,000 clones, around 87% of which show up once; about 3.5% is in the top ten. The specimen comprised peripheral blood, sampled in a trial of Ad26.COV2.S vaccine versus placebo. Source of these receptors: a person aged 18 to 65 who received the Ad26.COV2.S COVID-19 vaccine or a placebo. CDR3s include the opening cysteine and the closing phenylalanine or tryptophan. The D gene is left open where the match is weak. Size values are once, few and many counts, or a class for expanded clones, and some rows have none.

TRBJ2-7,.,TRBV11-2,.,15,TGTGCCAGCAGCCGTGGCCCCGGGCCGACTTACGAGCAGTACTTC,CASSRGPGPTYEQYF
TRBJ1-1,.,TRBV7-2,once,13,TGTGCCAGCAGCCCCCACATGAACACTGAAGCTTTCTTT,CASSPHMNTEAFF
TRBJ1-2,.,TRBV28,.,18,TGTGCCAGCAGTTCCCCCGGGACGGACGGTACCGTGTATTATGGCTACACCTTC,CASSSPGTDGTVYYGYTF
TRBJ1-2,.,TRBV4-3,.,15,TGCGCCAGCAGCCAAGATCAGGGGCTGGACTATGGCTACACCTTC,CASSQDQGLDYGYTF
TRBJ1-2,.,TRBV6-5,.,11,TGTGCCAGCAGCCAGGGGAACGGCTACACCTTC,CASSQGNGYTF
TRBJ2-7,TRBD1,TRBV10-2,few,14,TGCGCCAGCAGGATCGCAGGGGGCGATTACGAGCAGTACTTC,CASRIAGGDYEQYF
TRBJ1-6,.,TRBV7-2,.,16,TGTGCCAGCAGCTTAGGGGTACCGGGCAGGAATTCACCCCTCCACTTT,CASSLGVPGRNSPLHF
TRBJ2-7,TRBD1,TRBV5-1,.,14,TGCGCCAGCAGCCTGGGACAGGGACTTTACGAGCAGTACTTC,CASSLGQGLYEQYF
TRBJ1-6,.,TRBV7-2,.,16,TGTGCCAGCAGCTTGGTGTCGTCGGGGGTAAATTCACCCCTCCACTTT,CASSLVSSGVNSPLHF
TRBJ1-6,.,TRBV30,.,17,TGTGCCTGGAGAGCGGGGGCTGGTGGCTCCTATAATTCACCCCTCCACTTT,CAWRAGAGGSYNSPLHF
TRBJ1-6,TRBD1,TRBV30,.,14,TGTGCCTGGAGTGTATCGACAGGGATCTTCTCCCTCCACTTT,CAWSVSTGIFSLHF
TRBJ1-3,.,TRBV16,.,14,TGTGCCAGCAGCCGGGGGCGCTCTGGAAACACCATATATTTT,CASSRGRSGNTIYF
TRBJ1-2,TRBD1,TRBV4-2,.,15,TGTGCCAGCAGCCAAGGGGACAGGGGAGGGAGTGGCTACACCTTC,CASSQGDRGGSGYTF
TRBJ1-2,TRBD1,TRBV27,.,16,TGTGCCAGCAGTTCCTCCGGGACAGTCCATAACTATGGCTACACCTTC,CASSSSGTVHNYGYTF
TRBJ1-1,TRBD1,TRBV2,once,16,TGTGCCAGCATCCCCGGGACAGGGATTGGCGGCACTGAAGCTTTCTTT,CASIPGTGIGGTEAFF
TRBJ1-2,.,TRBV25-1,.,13,TGTGCCAGCAGCGTAGGGGAGAACTATGGCTACACCTTC,CASSVGENYGYTF
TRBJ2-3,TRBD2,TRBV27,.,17,TGTGCCAGCAGTTTGTCGCTCACTAGCGGGGTCACAGATACGCAGTATTTT,CASSLSLTSGVTDTQYF